One sample yielded the 14 T cell receptor beta chains listed below, sequenced in a study of Tregs in tolerant kidney transplant recipients. Libraries were prepared by immunoSEQ multiplex PCR; TCRdb keeps only in-frame clonotypes and omits some of them. The table records fewer than 150,000 clones, 92% of them present only once. The specimen sequenced was CD4+ T cells from blood. These TCRs come from a human donor in good health.

The chain combines TRBV18 with TRBJ2-2, with 7 nucleotides matching TRBD1. Unmatched junction bases numbered 3, after V lost 5 bases and J lost 6 bases. The CDR3 consists of 13 residues. Germline V CDR1 and CDR2: KGHSH, LQKENI. This chain's CDR3 is CASSADRAGELFF. The CDR3 coding sequence is TGTGCCAGCTCAGCCGACAGGGCCGGGGAGCTGTTTTTT.

This clone has more than one count but fewer than ten. This chain connects TRBV29-1 to TRBJ2-7; either TRBD1 or TRBD2 may fit D (7 bases each). The CDR3 consists of 15 residues. CDR1 is SQVTM and CDR2 is ANQGSEA in the germline V gene. Between the trimmed V and J ends, which lost 5 bases and 2 bases, there was a span of 19 bases. The CDR3 reads CSVREGALLTYEQYF. The CDR3 region has the DNA TGCAGCGTTAGGGAGGGGGCTCTGTTAACCTACGAGCAGTACTTC.

V gene TRBV5-6 combines with J gene TRBJ2-5; 9 bases align to TRBD2. Unmatched junction bases numbered 1, after V lost 0 bases and J lost 4 bases. This CDR3 spans 14 amino acids. The germline V gene encodes CDR1 SGHDT and CDR2 YYEEEE. The DNA of the CDR3 is TGTGCCAGCAGCTTGGCGGGACTAGCAGAGACCCAGTACTTC. This codes for CASSLAGLAETQYF. The entire variable domain, with the rest obtained from reference TRBV5-6 and TRBJ2-5, is as follows: DAGVTQSPTHLIKTRGQQVTLRCSPKSGHDTVSWYQQALGQGPQFIFQYYEEEERQRGNFPDRFSGHQFPNYSSELNVNALLLGDSALYLCASSLAGLAETQYFGPGTRLLVL.

The chain recombines TRBV5-4 with TRBJ2-2; TRBD2 matches 7 bases. Germline-derived CDR1 and CDR2 are SGHNT and YYREEE (reference sequence). The CDR3 contains 14 residues. Trimming at V came to 5 bases and at J to 6 bases, leaving 7 bases not matched to a gene. The CDR3 reads CASSPRLAPGELFF. In DNA, the CDR3 is TGTGCCAGCAGTCCCCGACTAGCCCCCGGGGAGCTGTTTTTT.

This CDR3 is CASSPGSGGSQPQHF. CDR3 coding DNA: TGTGCCAGCAGCCCGGGCTCGGGGGGCTCTCAGCCCCAGCATTTT. The chain combines TRBV4-2 with TRBJ1-5; TRBD1 might be the D (6 bases). Germline CDR1 LGHNA, CDR2 YNFKEQ. This CDR3 is built from 15 residues. V shed 4 bases and J shed 6 bases, with 16 bases lying between them.

Only one count was recorded for this clone. The chain combines TRBV2 with TRBJ2-3; TRBD2 aligns across 10 bases. Looked up from germline, CDR1 is SNHLY and CDR2 is FYNNEI. After removal of 6 bases from V and 6 bases from J, the junction contained 6 bases not matched to a gene. The CDR3 spans 14 residues. CDR3 sequence: CASRASGSSDTQYF. CDR3 DNA: TGTGCCAGCAGGGCTAGCGGGAGTTCTGATACGCAGTATTTT. Full variable domain (rest looked up from reference TRBV2 and TRBJ2-3): EPEVTQTPSHQVTQMGQEVILRCVPISNHLYFYWYRQILGQKVEFLVSFYNNEISEKSEIFDDQFSVERPDGSNFTLKIRSTKLEDSAMYFCASRASGSSDTQYFGPGTRLTVL.

This sequence joins TRBV7-2 and TRBJ2-1; the match to TRBD1 covers 7 bases. CDR1 SGHTA and CDR2 FQGNSA come from the germline V gene. The CDR3 totals 16 residues. V was pared by 1 base and J by 1 base, with 4 bases of the junction left unmatched. CDR3 loop: CASSLGNRGSYNEQFF. The CDR3 nucleotides are TGTGCCAGCAGCTTAGGCAACAGGGGATCCTACAATGAGCAGTTCTTC.

The chain employs TRBV18 and TRBJ2-6; 10 bases fit TRBD1. V shed 6 bases, J shed 1 base, and the junction held 6 bases outside the gene matches. CDR3 length equals 17 residues. Germline assignment: CDR1 KGHSH and CDR2 LQKENI. In nucleotides, the CDR3 is TGTGCCAGCTCCCCCGGACAGGGGGAATCTGGGGCCAACGTCCTGACTTTC. This translates into CASSPGQGESGANVLTF.

V and J are TRBV30 and TRBJ2-3; D not resolved. The V gene lost 5 bases and the J gene lost 1 base, with 10 bases spanning the gap. The CDR3 totals 13 residues. In germline, CDR1 is GTSNPN, CDR2 SVGIG (reference sequence). The CDR3: CAWGLGGTDTQYF. CDR3 DNA sequence: TGTGCCTGGGGGCTGGGCGGCACAGATACGCAGTATTTT. Supplemented by reference TRBV30 and TRBJ2-3, the full variable domain reads SQTIHQWPATLVQPVGSPLSLECTVEGTSNPNLYWYRQAAGRGLQLLFYSVGIGQISSEVPQNLSASRPQDRQFILSSKKLLLSDSGFYLCAWGLGGTDTQYFGPGTRLTVL.

V and J are TRBV19 and TRBJ1-2, with 7 bases identical to TRBD1. With 1 base clipped from V and 4 bases from J, the junction kept 6 bases outside the gene matches. Per the germline V gene, CDR1 is LNHDA and CDR2 is SQIVND (reference sequence). The CDR3 runs 15 residues. CDR3 protein: CASSIGAGGSYGYTF. DNA of the CDR3: TGTGCCAGTAGTATAGGGGCAGGGGGATCCTATGGCTACACCTTC.

This chain connects TRBV6-5 to TRBJ1-1, with no clear D. Germline CDR1 and CDR2: MNHEY and SVGAGI. Trimming pared 0 bases from V and 5 bases from J, leaving 10 bases between. This CDR3 spans 14 amino acids. The CDR3 sequence: CASSYSKTKTEAFF. DNA of the CDR3: TGTGCCAGCAGTTACTCGAAGACAAAGACTGAAGCTTTCTTT.

The chain carries TRBV15 and TRBJ2-7; D call uncertain. In germline, CDR1 is LNHNV, CDR2 YYDKDF (reference sequence). The CDR3 extends over 14 amino acids. Trimming left V 1 base short and J 4 bases short, with 11 bases between. The CDR3 is CATSRGGSQYEQYF. The CDR3 DNA reads as TGTGCCACCAGCAGAGGAGGAAGTCAATACGAGCAGTACTTC.

As DNA, the CDR3 is TGTGCCAGCAGCTTCGGCGGACAGGGGGGATACAATGAGCAGTTCTTC. Protein product: CASSFGGQGGYNEQFF. The chain carries TRBV11-3 and TRBJ2-1, with 10 positions matching TRBD1. V was clipped by 3 bases and J by 4 bases; unmatched bases: 6. The length of the CDR3 is 16 residues. The germline CDR1 and CDR2 sequences are SGHNT and YENEEA.

The chain employs TRBV19 and TRBJ1-5, with D possibly being TRBD1 (5 bases). The CDR3 extends over 14 amino acids. V was clipped by 3 bases and J by 3 bases, with 9 bases between them. CDR1 is LNHDA, CDR2 SQIVND, per germline (reference sequence). CDR3: CASSIDSLNQPQHF. In DNA, the CDR3 is TGTGCCAGTAGTATCGACAGCCTCAATCAGCCCCAGCATTTT.